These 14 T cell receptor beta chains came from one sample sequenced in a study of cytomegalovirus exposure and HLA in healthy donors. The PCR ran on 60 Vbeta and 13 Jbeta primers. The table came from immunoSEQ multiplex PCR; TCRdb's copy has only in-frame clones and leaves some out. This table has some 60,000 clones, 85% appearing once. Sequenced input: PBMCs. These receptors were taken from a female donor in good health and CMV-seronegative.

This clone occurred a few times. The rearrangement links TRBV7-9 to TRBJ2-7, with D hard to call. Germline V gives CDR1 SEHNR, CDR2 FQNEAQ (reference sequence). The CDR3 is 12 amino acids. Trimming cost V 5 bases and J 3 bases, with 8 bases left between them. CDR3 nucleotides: TGTGCCAGCAGCCAGGAAAACTACGAGCAGTACTTC. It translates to CASSQENYEQYF. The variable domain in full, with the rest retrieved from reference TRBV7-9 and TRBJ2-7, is DTGVSQNPRHKITKRGQNVTFRCDPISEHNRLYWYRQTLGQGPEFLTYFQNEAQLEKSRLLSDRFSAERPKGSFSTLEIQRTEQGDSAMYLCASSQENYEQYFGPGTRLTVT.

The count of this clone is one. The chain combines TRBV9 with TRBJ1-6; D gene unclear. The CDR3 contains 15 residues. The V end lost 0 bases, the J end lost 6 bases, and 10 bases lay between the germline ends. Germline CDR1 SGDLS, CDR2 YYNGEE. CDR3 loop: CASSVEPGGNSPLHF. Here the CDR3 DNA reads TGTGCCAGCAGCGTAGAACCAGGAGGTAATTCACCCCTCCACTTT.

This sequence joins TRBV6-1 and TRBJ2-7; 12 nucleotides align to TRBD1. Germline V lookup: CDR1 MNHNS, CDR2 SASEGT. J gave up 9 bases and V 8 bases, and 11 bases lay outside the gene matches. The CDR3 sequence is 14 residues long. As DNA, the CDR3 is TGTGCCAGCTTTACCGGGACAGGGGGCGCACGGCAGTACTTC. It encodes CASFTGTGGARQYF.

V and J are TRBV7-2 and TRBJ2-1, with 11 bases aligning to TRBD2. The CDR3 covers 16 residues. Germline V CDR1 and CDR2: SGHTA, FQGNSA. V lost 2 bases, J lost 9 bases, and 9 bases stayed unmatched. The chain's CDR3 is CASSLFDSGRGGEQFF. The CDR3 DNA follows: TGTGCCAGCAGCTTATTCGATAGCGGGAGGGGCGGTGAGCAGTTCTTC. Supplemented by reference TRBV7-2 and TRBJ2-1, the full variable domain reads GAGVSQSPSNKVTEKGKDVELRCDPISGHTALYWYRQSLGQGLEFLIYFQGNSAPDKSGLPSDRFSAERTGGSVSTLTIQRTQQEDSAVYLCASSLFDSGRGGEQFFGPGTRLTVL.

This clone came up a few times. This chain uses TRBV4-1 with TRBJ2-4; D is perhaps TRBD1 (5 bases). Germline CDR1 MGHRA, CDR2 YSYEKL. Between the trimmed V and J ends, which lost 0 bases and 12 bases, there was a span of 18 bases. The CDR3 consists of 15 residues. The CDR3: CASSQDRQLRGSQYF. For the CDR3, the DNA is TGCGCCAGCAGCCAAGATCGGCAGTTAAGGGGCAGTCAGTACTTC.

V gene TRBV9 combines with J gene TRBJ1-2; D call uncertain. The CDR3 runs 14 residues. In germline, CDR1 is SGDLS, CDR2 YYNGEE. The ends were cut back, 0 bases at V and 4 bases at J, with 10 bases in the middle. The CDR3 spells CASSVDVTGYGYTF. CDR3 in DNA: TGTGCCAGCAGCGTAGATGTGACGGGCTATGGCTACACCTTC.

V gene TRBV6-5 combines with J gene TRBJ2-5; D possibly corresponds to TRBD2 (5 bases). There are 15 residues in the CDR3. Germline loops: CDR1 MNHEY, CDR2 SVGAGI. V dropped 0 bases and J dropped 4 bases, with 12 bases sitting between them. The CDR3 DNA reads TGTGCCAGCAGTTACTCGAACGGACTTAGAGAGACCCAGTACTTC. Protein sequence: CASSYSNGLRETQYF.

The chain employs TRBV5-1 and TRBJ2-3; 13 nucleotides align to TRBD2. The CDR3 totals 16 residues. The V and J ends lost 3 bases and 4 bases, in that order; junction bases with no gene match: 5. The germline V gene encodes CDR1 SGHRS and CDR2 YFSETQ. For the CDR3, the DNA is TGCGCCAGCAGCTCCCGACTAGCGGGGGGAGCAGATACGCAGTATTTT. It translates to CASSSRLAGGADTQYF.

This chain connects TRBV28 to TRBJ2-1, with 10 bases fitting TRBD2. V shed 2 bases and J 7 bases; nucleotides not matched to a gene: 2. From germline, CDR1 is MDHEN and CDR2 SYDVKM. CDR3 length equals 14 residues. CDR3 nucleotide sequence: TGTGCCAGCAGTTTAACGGGACTAGCGAATGAGCAGTTCTTC. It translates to CASSLTGLANEQFF. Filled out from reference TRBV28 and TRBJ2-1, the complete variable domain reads DVKVTQSSRYLVKRTGEKVFLECVQDMDHENMFWYRQDPGLGLRLIYFSYDVKMKEKGDIPEGYSVSREKKERFSLILESASTNQTSMYLCASSLTGLANEQFFGPGTRLTVL.

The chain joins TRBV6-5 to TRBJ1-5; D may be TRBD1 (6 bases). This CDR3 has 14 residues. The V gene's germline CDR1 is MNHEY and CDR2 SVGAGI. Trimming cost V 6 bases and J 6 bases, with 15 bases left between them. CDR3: CASRQAGATQPQHF. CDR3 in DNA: TGTGCCAGCAGGCAAGCAGGGGCCACTCAGCCCCAGCATTTT.

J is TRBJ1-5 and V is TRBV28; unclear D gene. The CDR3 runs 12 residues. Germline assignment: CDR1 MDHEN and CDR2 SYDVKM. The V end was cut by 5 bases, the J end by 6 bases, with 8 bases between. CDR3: CASSLGAQPQHF. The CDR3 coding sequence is TGTGCCAGCAGTCTCGGTGCTCAGCCCCAGCATTTT.

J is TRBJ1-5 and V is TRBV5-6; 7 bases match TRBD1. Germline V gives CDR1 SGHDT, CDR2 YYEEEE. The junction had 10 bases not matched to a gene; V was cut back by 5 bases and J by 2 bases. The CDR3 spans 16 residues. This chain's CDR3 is CASSYRDSRRNQPQHF. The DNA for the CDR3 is TGTGCCAGCAGTTACCGGGACAGCAGACGCAATCAGCCCCAGCATTTT.

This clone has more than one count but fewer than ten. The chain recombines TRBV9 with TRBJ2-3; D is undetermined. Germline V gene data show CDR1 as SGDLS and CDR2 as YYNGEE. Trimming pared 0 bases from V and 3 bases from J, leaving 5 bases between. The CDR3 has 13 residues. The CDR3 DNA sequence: TGTGCCAGCAGCGTAGCTGTAACAGATACGCAGTATTTT. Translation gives CASSVAVTDTQYF.

The CDR3 DNA is TGTGCCAGCAAGACAGATATAGATACGCAGTATTTT. It translates to CASKTDIDTQYF. V gene TRBV6-6 combines with J gene TRBJ2-3; D possibly corresponds to TRBD1 (5 bases). With 7 bases removed from V and 5 bases from J, the gap between germline ends came to 10 bases. This CDR3 region has 12 residues. Germline V gene lookup returns CDR1 MNHNY and CDR2 SVGAGI (reference sequence).